Following are 16 T cell receptor beta chains from one sample sequenced in a study of T cell repertoires in cytomegalovirus infection. These receptors have no identified antigens. TCRdb re-called the reads through MiXCR, storing one row per CDR3 protein. The table lists 800,000 to 950,000 distinct CDR3 sequences, approximately 32% of them singletons. The sample here was cultured CD8+ T cells from PBMCs, taken from culture after CMV antigen stimulation. Receptors originate from a human donor in good health (CMV status not recorded). Some clones in this sample may be carry-over from other donors' samples.

The chain carries TRBV4-1 and TRBJ1-5; D is possibly TRBD1 (5 bases). Germline loops: CDR1 MGHRA, CDR2 YSYEKL. The V end was cut by 3 bases, the J end by 0 bases, with 12 bases between. The CDR3 length is 16 residues. The CDR3 nucleotides read TGCGCCAGCAGCCATGGGGGGGTAGATAGCAATCAGCCCCAGCATTTT. Protein product: CASSHGGVDSNQPQHF.

This clonotype was detected only a few times. The chain is built from TRBV7-9 and TRBJ1-1; no definite D call. The V end was cut by 6 bases, the J end by 1 base, with 15 bases between. CDR3 size: 15 residues. CDR1 and CDR2 from the germline V gene are SEHNR and FQNEAQ (reference sequence). The CDR3 loop reads CASSTPGGENTEAFF. In DNA form, the CDR3 reads TGTGCCAGCAGTACCCCCGGAGGAGAGAACACTGAAGCTTTCTTT.

The CDR3 sequence: CASSSQGRGQETQYF. The CDR3 DNA follows: TGTGCCAGCAGTTCCCAGGGGAGGGGGCAAGAGACCCAGTACTTC. The chain uses TRBV6-9 and TRBJ2-5; D might be TRBD2 (7 bases). CDR3 length: 15 residues. With 4 bases removed from V and 2 bases from J, the gap between germline ends came to 14 bases. Germline V gene sequence: CDR1 MNHGY, CDR2 SVAAGI.

In this sample, this clonotype turned up many times. The gene calls are TRBV7-2 and TRBJ2-5, with D unresolved. CDR3 length: 16 amino acids. Trimming left V 1 base short and J 0 bases short, with 12 bases between. The germline gives CDR1 SGHTA, CDR2 FQGNSA. CDR3 region: CASSLGNTAYQETQYF. The CDR3 DNA reads TGTGCCAGCAGCTTAGGGAACACGGCCTACCAAGAGACCCAGTACTTC.

Many counts were recorded for this clonotype. The chain joins TRBV7-2 to TRBJ1-5; D is possibly TRBD1 (5 bases). V lost 0 bases, J lost 5 bases, and 8 bases lay in between. CDR1 is SGHTA and CDR2 is FQGNSA in the germline V gene. The CDR3 runs 14 residues. This chain's CDR3 is CASSLAGAHQPQHF. CDR3 DNA sequence: TGTGCCAGCAGCTTAGCAGGGGCCCATCAGCCCCAGCATTTT.

The chain recombines TRBV27 with TRBJ2-7, with D hard to call. Germline CDR1 and CDR2: MNHEY and SMNVEV (reference sequence). V gave up 6 bases and J gave up 0 bases, with 9 bases separating them. The CDR3 spans 13 residues. CDR3 amino acids: CASSPSYSYEQYF. The CDR3 DNA sequence: TGTGCCAGCAGCCCGAGCTACTCCTACGAGCAGTACTTC.

The chain uses TRBV11-2 and TRBJ2-2; TRBD2 is a possible D gene (6 bases). The CDR3 extends over 17 amino acids. Germline CDR1 is SGHAT and CDR2 is FQNNGV. V lost 4 bases, J lost 0 bases, and 15 bases lay in between. As DNA, the CDR3 is TGTGCCAGCAGCTCGACTAGTGGTCCATCGAACACCGGGGAGCTGTTTTTT. This encodes CASSSTSGPSNTGELFF.

The chain combines TRBV6-2 or TRBV6-3 with TRBJ2-3; D remains unclear. This CDR3 comprises 14 residues. V lost 0 bases and J lost 5, with 9 bases in between. Per the germline V gene, CDR1 is MNHEY and CDR2 is SVGEGT. The CDR3: CASSYSNRVDTQYF. CDR3 DNA sequence: TGTGCCAGCAGTTACTCGAATCGAGTAGATACGCAGTATTTT.

V gene TRBV11-2 combines with J gene TRBJ1-3; D ambiguous. This CDR3 has 15 residues. Germline V gene lookup returns CDR1 SGHAT and CDR2 FQNNGV. The ends were cut back, 5 bases at V and 8 bases at J, with 19 bases in the middle. CDR3 residues: CASSLESGPRYTIYF. CDR3 nucleotide sequence: TGTGCCAGCAGCCTCGAATCGGGTCCCCGGTACACCATATATTTT. The complete variable domain, with remaining parts taken from reference TRBV11-2 and TRBJ1-3, reads EAGVAQSPRYKIIEKRQSVAFWCNPISGHATLYWYQQILGQGPKLLIQFQNNGVVDDSQLPKDRFSAERLKGVDSTLKIQPAKLEDSAVYLCASSLESGPRYTIYFGEGSWLTVV.

The rearrangement links TRBV7-3 to TRBJ2-2; D unresolved. V was cut by 6 bases and J by 6 bases, with 11 bases left in between. CDR3 length: 13 amino acids. Per germline, CDR1 SGHTA and CDR2 FQGTGA. The CDR3 nucleotides read TGTGCCAGCAGGGACCCCAACGCCGGGGAGCTGTTTTTT. It specifies CASRDPNAGELFF.

This clonotype has a count of ten or more. This sequence joins TRBV7-2 and TRBJ2-5; 14 bases line up with TRBD2. The length of the CDR3 is 16 residues. Trimming cost V 5 bases and J 5 bases; bases outside gene matches: 7. Germline V gene data show CDR1 as SGHTA and CDR2 as FQGNSA. CDR3 amino acids: CASSTGLAGGGETQYF. The CDR3 DNA reads as TGTGCCAGCAGCACCGGACTAGCGGGGGGAGGGGAGACCCAGTACTTC.

This clonotype occurred once. V usage is TRBV19 and J usage is TRBJ1-1, with a tentative D call TRBD1 (5 bases). Germline V lookup: CDR1 LNHDA, CDR2 SQIVND (reference sequence). The length of the CDR3 is 13 residues. V was cut by 4 bases and J by 3 bases, with 9 bases left in between. The CDR3 reads CASSTGYYTEAFF. CDR3 coding DNA: TGTGCCAGTAGTACAGGGTATTACACTGAAGCTTTCTTT.

The chain is built from TRBV29-1 and TRBJ2-5, with 7 bases identical to TRBD1. V lost 2 bases and J lost 5; bases outside the gene matches: 11. Germline CDR1 reads SQVTM; CDR2 reads ANQGSEA. CDR3 length equals 15 residues. The CDR3 nucleotides are TGCAGCGTTGAAATGGTTAACAGGGGATATGAGACCCAGTACTTC. It encodes CSVEMVNRGYETQYF.

V usage is TRBV24-1 and J usage is TRBJ1-4; TRBD1 is a possible D gene (5 bases). This CDR3 is 13 amino acids long. The V gene lost 4 bases and the J gene lost 6 bases, with 8 bases spanning the gap. CDR1 KGHDR and CDR2 SFDVKD come from the germline V gene. DNA of the CDR3: TGTGCCACCAGTGACCGGGACCATGAAAAACTGTTTTTT. It yields the protein CATSDRDHEKLFF.

This chain links TRBV27 with TRBJ1-5, with D maybe TRBD1 (6 bases). Per germline, CDR1 MNHEY and CDR2 SMNVEV (reference sequence). V was trimmed by 5 bases and J by 3 bases, leaving 11 bases between them. The CDR3 length is 14 residues. CDR3 DNA sequence: TGTGCCAGCAGTCTACAGGGCATCAATCAGCCCCAGCATTTT. Its translation is CASSLQGINQPQHF.

This clonotype was found many times. The genes are TRBV7-9 and TRBJ2-3, with a weak D call TRBD2 (5 bases). The germline V and J ends were trimmed by 4 bases and 6 bases, with 8 bases remaining between them. This CDR3 has 12 residues. Per the germline V gene, CDR1 is SEHNR and CDR2 is FQNEAQ (reference sequence). The DNA for the CDR3 is TGTGCCAGCAGCTCGAGAGGGGATACGCAGTATTTT. This encodes CASSSRGDTQYF.